The present entry profiles one T cell receptor (beta chain) with its context. The V and J ends lost 3 bases and 8 bases respectively, with 12 bases between them. Germline-derived CDR1 and CDR2 are SGDLS and YYNGEE. The CDR3 has 14 amino acids. This sample was included in a study of blood T cell repertoires in COVID-19. Whole-study context: Sites in the United States, Italy and Spain provided acute and convalescent COVID-19 samples. From T cells, B-cell-depleted T cells, or PBMCs came the material, which was cDNA or gDNA.

Authors' data handling: Amplified reference gene primers provided the basis for estimating nucleated cell counts. Clones were read by immunoSEQ multiplex PCR, and TCRdb kept only the in-frame ones, dropping some. V and J calls and clone size are given by that table; D and trimming were obtained from the DNA. There are 180,000 or so clones in the sample; about 88% occur only once, and roughly 5% lies in the top ten. Sequencing input: peripheral blood. The chain is built from TRBV9 and TRBJ1-6, with TRBD1 as a possible D gene (6 bases). The sequence was collected from a woman older than 75 with acute or convalescent COVID-19. This CDR3 reads CASSEDSAYSPLHF. The CDR3 nucleotides are TGTGCCAGCAGCGAGGACAGTGCCTATTCACCCCTCCACTTT.